The 21 T cell receptor beta chains below were found in one sample sequenced in a study of tumour-infiltrating T cells in Burkitt lymphoma. Sequenced by immunoSEQ multiplex PCR; TCRdb stores in-frame clones only, minus some. The repertoire consists of some 3,500 clones, with roughly 15% occurring once and the leading ten covering 7% to 8%. Sample: tumor tissue. The source of these receptors is a human donor with Burkitt lymphoma.

The chain is built from TRBV10-3 and TRBJ2-5; 8 nucleotides agree with TRBD1. The junction had 7 bases not matched to a gene; V was cut back by 2 bases and J by 11 bases. Germline values: CDR1 ENHRY, CDR2 SYGVKD. The CDR3 contains 13 residues. This chain's CDR3 is CAISEVSTGEQYF. In DNA form, the CDR3 reads TGTGCCATCAGTGAGGTCTCGACAGGGGAGCAGTACTTC.

This clone has more than one count but fewer than ten. J is TRBJ1-2 and V is TRBV29-1, with a tentative D call TRBD1 (5 bases). CDR3 length: 12 amino acids. Between the trimmed V and J ends, which lost 2 bases and 4 bases, there was a span of 8 bases. The germline V gene encodes CDR1 SQVTM and CDR2 ANQGSEA. CDR3 DNA sequence: TGCAGCGTTGAACAGGGATCCTATGGCTACACCTTC. Residues: CSVEQGSYGYTF. Variable domain in full (rest from reference TRBV29-1 and TRBJ1-2): SAVISQKPSRDICQRGTSLTIQCQVDSQVTMMFWYRQQPGQSLTLIATANQGSEATYESGFVIDKFPISRPNLTFSTLTVSNMSPEDSSIYLCSVEQGSYGYTFGSGTRLTVV.

V gene TRBV18 combines with J gene TRBJ2-7; D gene unclear. Trimming pared 1 base from V and 6 bases from J, leaving 10 bases between. The CDR3 is 13 amino acids. The germline V gene has CDR1 KGHSH and CDR2 LQKENI. DNA for the CDR3: TGTGCCAGCTCACCACAAAGGGTAAGCGAGCAGTACTTC. Protein sequence: CASSPQRVSEQYF.

This clone was seen a few times. J is TRBJ1-5 and V is TRBV6-5; D remains ambiguous. CDR3 length: 15 residues. CDR1 and CDR2 from the germline V gene are MNHEY and SVGAGI. V lost 6 bases and J 0 bases, leaving 12 bases between the germline ends. CDR3 loop: CASSRNMASNQPQHF. The CDR3 DNA follows: TGTGCCAGCAGCCGCAATATGGCTAGCAATCAGCCCCAGCATTTT.

This clone was counted a few times. The V gene is TRBV5-6, the J gene TRBJ1-5; no reliable D call. The CDR3 contains 11 residues. Germline V gene sequence: CDR1 SGHDT, CDR2 YYEEEE. With 6 bases removed from V and 3 bases from J, the gap between germline ends came to 4 bases. The CDR3 reads CASTLNQPQHF. The CDR3 DNA is TGTGCCAGCACCCTCAATCAGCCCCAGCATTTT.

This clone was detected a few times. The chain recombines TRBV2 with TRBJ2-6; D may correspond to TRBD1 or TRBD2 (5 bases each). CDR1 and CDR2 (germline): SNHLY, FYNNEI. V lost 8 bases and J lost 0, with 11 bases in between. The length of the CDR3 is 15 residues. CDR3 nucleotides: TGTGCCAGCGGGGGTCACGGCTCTGGGGCCAACGTCCTGACTTTC. It codes for CASGGHGSGANVLTF.

The chain uses TRBV29-1 and TRBJ2-1; D remains unclear. CDR1 SQVTM and CDR2 ANQGSEA come from the germline V gene. Trimming took off 8 bases at V and 0 bases at J, with 14 bases between the two ends. There are 14 residues in the CDR3. CDR3 amino acids: CSLWSLSSYNEQFF. CDR3 DNA: TGCAGCCTTTGGTCCCTCAGCTCCTACAATGAGCAGTTCTTC.

This clone was seen a handful of times. The V gene is TRBV7-8, the J gene TRBJ2-3, with 9 bases that match TRBD2. The junction had 0 bases not matched to a gene; V was cut back by 1 base and J by 10 bases. Germline CDR1 and CDR2: SGHVS and FQNEAQ. This CDR3 has 12 amino acids. The CDR3 loop is CASSLGLAAQYF. CDR3 DNA sequence: TGTGCCAGCAGCTTAGGACTAGCGGCGCAGTATTTT.

This chain links TRBV12-5 with TRBJ2-2; a weak D match, TRBD1 (6 bases). V was clipped by 0 bases and J by 6 bases, with 17 bases between them. Looked up from germline, CDR1 is LGHNT and CDR2 is FRNRAP. The CDR3 is made up of 17 amino acids. CDR3 region: CASGLVIQGSNPGELFF. The CDR3 region has the DNA TGTGCTAGTGGTTTGGTAATTCAGGGGTCCAATCCCGGGGAGCTGTTTTTT.

This clone has just a few counts. The V call is TRBV6-1, the J call TRBJ2-7, with TRBD1 identical over 8 bases. Germline V gene data show CDR1 as MNHNS and CDR2 as SASEGT. V lost 4 bases to trimming and J lost 2 bases; unmatched junction nucleotides: 4. The CDR3 is made up of 14 amino acids. The CDR3 region is CASSGRDRTYEQYF. CDR3 nucleotide sequence: TGTGCCAGCAGTGGCCGGGACAGGACCTACGAGCAGTACTTC.

This clone occurred a few times. J is TRBJ2-2 and V is TRBV4-3; 7 nucleotides line up with TRBD1. The CDR3 length is 14 residues. Trimming removed 4 bases from V and 3 bases from J; junction bases left unmatched: 2. Per the germline V gene, CDR1 is LGHNA and CDR2 is YSLEER. The CDR3 reads CASSLTGDTGELFF. The CDR3 nucleotides are TGCGCCAGCAGCCTAACAGGGGACACCGGGGAGCTGTTTTTT.

The chain links TRBV9 to TRBJ2-1; a possible D gene is TRBD2 (5 bases). From germline, CDR1 is SGDLS and CDR2 YYNGEE. The CDR3 extends over 15 amino acids. Trimming took off 0 bases at V and 4 bases at J, with 11 bases between the two ends. The CDR3 DNA follows: TGTGCCAGCAGCGTAGATGGACTTTTTTACAATGAGCAGTTCTTC. The encoded protein is CASSVDGLFYNEQFF.

The chain has TRBV15 and TRBJ2-3; D not resolved. Trimming left V 1 base short and J 0 bases short, with 11 bases between. Germline CDR1 LNHNV, CDR2 YYDKDF (reference sequence). The CDR3 has 16 amino acids. The CDR3 here is CATSRVTASSTDTQYF. Here the CDR3 DNA reads TGTGCCACCAGCAGAGTTACAGCCTCTAGCACAGATACGCAGTATTTT.

The chain combines TRBV7-8 with TRBJ1-2, with D uncertain. Germline V gene data show CDR1 as SGHVS and CDR2 as FQNEAQ. This CDR3 is built from 14 residues. V dropped 0 bases and J dropped 2 bases, with 7 bases sitting between them. The CDR3 loop is CASSLAGKNYGYTF. DNA of the CDR3: TGTGCCAGCAGCTTAGCAGGGAAAAACTATGGCTACACCTTC.

The sample holds a few counts of this clone. This sequence joins TRBV15 and TRBJ1-4; a weak D match, TRBD1 (6 bases). In germline, CDR1 is LNHNV, CDR2 YYDKDF (reference sequence). Trimming pared 3 bases from V and 7 bases from J, leaving 21 bases between. The CDR3 extends over 17 amino acids. This CDR3 is CATSSSMGAGPGEKLFF. In DNA form, the CDR3 reads TGTGCCACCAGCAGTTCAATGGGGGCAGGGCCCGGTGAAAAACTGTTTTTT.

CDR3 coding DNA: TGTGCCAGCTCGGGGCCGGGGGGCCAGTCCGGGGAGCTGTTTTTT. This encodes CASSGPGGQSGELFF. This sequence joins TRBV5-6 and TRBJ2-2; D is possibly TRBD2 (7 bases). This CDR3 region has 15 residues. CDR1 is SGHDT and CDR2 is YYEEEE in the germline V gene. The V end was cut by 7 bases, the J end by 6 bases, with 19 bases between.

The rearrangement links TRBV7-2 to TRBJ1-6, with D hard to call. Germline V lookup: CDR1 SGHTA, CDR2 FQGNSA. Trimming shortened V by 0 bases and J by 9 bases, and 12 bases separated the two germline ends. This CDR3 has 15 amino acids. The CDR3 sequence is CASSLAGSRGSPLHF. The DNA of the CDR3 is TGTGCCAGCAGCTTAGCAGGCAGCAGAGGTTCACCCCTCCACTTT.

V gene TRBV9 combines with J gene TRBJ2-2; perhaps TRBD2 as D (7 bases). CDR1 is SGDLS, CDR2 YYNGEE, per germline. V was cut by 0 bases and J by 4 bases, with 10 bases left in between. This CDR3 comprises 15 residues. CDR3 sequence reads: CASSVGGGATGELFF. For the CDR3, the DNA is TGTGCCAGCAGCGTAGGTGGGGGGGCCACCGGGGAGCTGTTTTTT.

The chain recombines TRBV18 with TRBJ1-1; tentatively, D is TRBD1 (5 bases). Germline V gene lookup returns CDR1 KGHSH and CDR2 LQKENI. Between the trimmed V and J ends, which lost 2 bases and 6 bases, there was a span of 7 bases. This CDR3 region has 12 residues. CDR3 DNA: TGTGCCAGCTCACCAGTAGGGGCTGAAGCTTTCTTT. It is translated as CASSPVGAEAFF.

This clone was observed a few times. The V gene is TRBV7-9, the J gene TRBJ1-5; no definite D call. The CDR3 runs 12 residues. Germline-derived CDR1 and CDR2 are SEHNR and FQNEAQ (reference sequence). The V end was cut by 5 bases, the J end by 8 bases, with 10 bases between. This CDR3 is CASSLGIEPQHF. The CDR3 coding sequence is TGTGCCAGCAGCCTCGGGATCGAGCCCCAGCATTTT.

The chain carries TRBV9 and TRBJ2-4; 8 nucleotides align to TRBD1. Germline-derived CDR1 and CDR2 are SGDLS and YYNGEE. This CDR3 is built from 15 residues. Germline trimming cut 2 bases from V and 8 bases from J; bases unmatched to any gene: 9. CDR3 DNA sequence: TGTGCCAGCAGCGTCTTAGCAGGGGGCGCCGACATTCAGTACTTC. It translates to CASSVLAGGADIQYF.